Listed here are 18 T cell receptor beta chains from one sample, sequenced in a study of blood T cell repertoires in COVID-19. TCRdb's copy holds only in-frame clones and misses some; the assay was immunoSEQ multiplex PCR. This sample has fewer than 200,000 clones; roughly nine tenths occur once, and the top ten carry about 1.9%. Sequences were obtained from peripheral blood. Receptor source: a man between 18 and 29 years old who had recovered from COVID-19.

The chain is built from TRBV6-6 and TRBJ2-7; 10 nucleotides agree with TRBD1. The V gene's germline CDR1 is MNHNY and CDR2 SVGAGI (reference sequence). The CDR3 length is 15 residues. J lost 2 bases, V lost 6 bases, and 7 bases had no gene match. The CDR3, as DNA: TGTGCCAGCAGCCACTTAGGACAGGGGGCCTACGAGCAGTACTTC. Its translation is CASSHLGQGAYEQYF.

This clone has a handful of counts. The chain has TRBV19 and TRBJ1-6, with D maybe TRBD1 (6 bases). The germline V gene encodes CDR1 LNHDA and CDR2 SQIVND (reference sequence). With 5 bases removed from V and 6 bases from J, the gap between germline ends came to 14 bases. The length of the CDR3 is 15 residues. DNA for the CDR3: TGTGCCAGTAGTGACGGGACACTAGGTAATTCACCCCTCCACTTT. Translation gives CASSDGTLGNSPLHF.

This clone was picked up a small number of times. J is TRBJ2-1 and V is TRBV7-9; 7 bases agree with TRBD2. The J segment lost 1 base and the V segment lost 5 bases, leaving 5 bases of the junction unmatched. Germline V gene sequence: CDR1 SEHNR, CDR2 FQNEAQ (reference sequence). There are 15 residues in the CDR3. This CDR3 reads CASSLPGGSYNEQFF. The CDR3 bases are TGTGCCAGCAGCCTTCCCGGGGGGTCCTACAATGAGCAGTTCTTC.

The genes are TRBV6-5 and TRBJ2-7; 7 nucleotides align to TRBD2. The germline CDR1 and CDR2 sequences are MNHEY and SVGAGI. This CDR3 region has 14 residues. J gave up 2 bases and V 5 bases, and 6 bases lay outside the gene matches. This CDR3 reads CASSRSLATYEQYF. CDR3 DNA sequence: TGTGCCAGCAGTCGTTCACTAGCGACCTACGAGCAGTACTTC.

The chain combines TRBV9 with TRBJ1-6; TRBD1 aligns across 10 bases. V trimming: 4 bases; J trimming: 6 bases; junction bases outside the gene matches: 13. Germline-derived CDR1 and CDR2 are SGDLS and YYNGEE. CDR3 size: 18 residues. CDR3 in amino acids: CASSPDIDRDRGNSPLHF. CDR3 DNA sequence: TGTGCCAGCAGCCCCGACATCGACCGGGACAGGGGTAATTCACCCCTCCACTTT.

The chain recombines TRBV27 with TRBJ2-7; 7 bases fit TRBD2. This CDR3 contains 14 residues. The V gene end was trimmed by 3 bases and the J gene end by 2 bases; junction bases not matched to a gene: 4. Germline V lookup: CDR1 MNHEY, CDR2 SMNVEV (reference sequence). In DNA, the CDR3 is TGTGCCAGCAGTTTCTCGGGACTAACCTACGAGCAGTACTTC. The encoded protein is CASSFSGLTYEQYF.

This chain uses TRBV5-4 with TRBJ2-2; 11 bases agree with TRBD1. After removal of 5 bases from V and 5 bases from J, the junction contained 2 bases not matched to a gene. This CDR3 has 14 amino acids. Germline V gene lookup returns CDR1 SGHNT and CDR2 YYREEE (reference sequence). CDR3 bases: TGTGCCAGCAGTTGGGACAGGGGGACCGGGGAGCTGTTTTTT. It codes for CASSWDRGTGELFF.

This clone was seen just once. V gene TRBV5-4 combines with J gene TRBJ1-1; D gene uncertain. V lost 0 bases and J lost 1, with 7 bases in between. This CDR3 is 14 amino acids long. Germline V lookup: CDR1 SGHNT, CDR2 YYREEE (reference sequence). CDR3 amino acids: CASSLDPRNTEAFF. The CDR3 DNA reads as TGTGCCAGCAGCTTGGATCCGAGGAACACTGAAGCTTTCTTT.

The rearrangement joins TRBV15 to TRBJ1-2, with D tentatively TRBD1 (6 bases). Trimming cost V 6 bases and J 1 base, with 18 bases left between them. Germline V lookup: CDR1 LNHNV, CDR2 YYDKDF (reference sequence). The CDR3 spans 16 residues. The CDR3 nucleotides read TGTGCCACCAGGACTGCCGGACAGATCCTTAACTATGGCTACACCTTC. It specifies CATRTAGQILNYGYTF.

The CDR3 is CASRSLTGPQHF. The CDR3 DNA reads TGTGCCAGCAGATCTCTCACGGGGCCCCAGCATTTT. The chain joins TRBV6-5 to TRBJ1-5; no reliable D call. Germline assignment: CDR1 MNHEY and CDR2 SVGAGI. CDR3 length: 12 residues. V was shortened by 6 bases and J by 9 bases, with 12 bases between the two germline ends.

This chain links TRBV19 with TRBJ1-5; D is possibly TRBD1 (5 bases). The V and J ends lost 6 bases and 0 bases respectively, with 12 bases between them. This CDR3 is 15 amino acids long. Per the germline V gene, CDR1 is LNHDA and CDR2 is SQIVND (reference sequence). The CDR3 bases are TGTGCCAGTAGGGACATCCTATATAGCAATCAGCCCCAGCATTTT. The encoded protein is CASRDILYSNQPQHF.

The CDR3 DNA is TGTGCCAGCAGCTTACTATCCGCCTACGAGCAGTACTTC. This gives the protein CASSLLSAYEQYF. The chain couples TRBV7-2 to TRBJ2-7; no definite D call. Per germline, CDR1 SGHTA and CDR2 FQGNSA. V was clipped by 2 bases and J by 2 bases, with 7 bases between them. The CDR3 covers 13 residues.

CDR3 sequence (DNA): TGTGCCAGCAGCCAGACAGGCTCCTCGTTCGGGGCCAACGTCCTGACTTTC. It specifies CASSQTGSSFGANVLTF. This sequence joins TRBV28 and TRBJ2-6, with a tentative D call TRBD1 (6 bases). The CDR3 consists of 17 residues. V was trimmed by 6 bases and J by 4 bases, leaving 19 bases between them. Germline CDR1 MDHEN, CDR2 SYDVKM.

The chain couples TRBV28 to TRBJ2-2, with 9 bases aligning to TRBD2. Germline V gene data show CDR1 as MDHEN and CDR2 as SYDVKM. V was pared by 4 bases and J by 1 base, with 7 bases of the junction left unmatched. The CDR3 loop spans 17 amino acids. DNA for the CDR3: TGTGCCAGCAGTTCCCCTGGTAGCGGGAGGAACACCGGGGAGCTGTTTTTT. Its protein product is CASSSPGSGRNTGELFF.

The gene calls are TRBV4-3 and TRBJ2-1; 7 bases fit TRBD2. The CDR3 covers 17 residues. The junction had 8 bases not matched to a gene; V was cut back by 0 bases and J by 3 bases. Germline assignment: CDR1 LGHNA and CDR2 YSLEER. The CDR3, as DNA: TGCGCCAGCAGCCAAGATGGTTCGGGAGGTCTCTACAATGAGCAGTTCTTC. This gives the protein CASSQDGSGGLYNEQFF.

This clone was detected ten times or more. CDR3 amino acids: CASSSQTSGSAGELFF. The CDR3 DNA follows: TGTGCCAGCAGCTCCCAGACTAGCGGGAGTGCCGGGGAGCTGTTTTTT. V gene TRBV7-9 combines with J gene TRBJ2-2; TRBD2 matches 12 bases. Looked up from germline, CDR1 is SEHNR and CDR2 is FQNEAQ (reference sequence). V gave up 4 bases and J gave up 6 bases; unmatched junction bases: 6. The CDR3 loop spans 16 amino acids.

The chain combines TRBV9 with TRBJ2-1; 7 bases line up with TRBD1. V was clipped by 4 bases and J by 0 bases; unmatched bases: 7. CDR3 size: 16 residues. Germline CDR1 is SGDLS and CDR2 is YYNGEE. In DNA form, the CDR3 reads TGTGCCAGCAGCCAACAGGGACAGCTCTCCTACAATGAGCAGTTCTTC. It translates to CASSQQGQLSYNEQFF.

The chain recombines TRBV10-3 with TRBJ2-7, with TRBD1 matching over 11 bases. The CDR3 consists of 14 residues. V was pared by 6 bases and J by 4 bases, with 5 bases of the junction left unmatched. The germline gives CDR1 ENHRY, CDR2 SYGVKD. The CDR3 here is CAIRGQGDAYEQYF. The CDR3 DNA reads TGTGCCATCAGGGGACAGGGGGACGCATACGAGCAGTACTTC.